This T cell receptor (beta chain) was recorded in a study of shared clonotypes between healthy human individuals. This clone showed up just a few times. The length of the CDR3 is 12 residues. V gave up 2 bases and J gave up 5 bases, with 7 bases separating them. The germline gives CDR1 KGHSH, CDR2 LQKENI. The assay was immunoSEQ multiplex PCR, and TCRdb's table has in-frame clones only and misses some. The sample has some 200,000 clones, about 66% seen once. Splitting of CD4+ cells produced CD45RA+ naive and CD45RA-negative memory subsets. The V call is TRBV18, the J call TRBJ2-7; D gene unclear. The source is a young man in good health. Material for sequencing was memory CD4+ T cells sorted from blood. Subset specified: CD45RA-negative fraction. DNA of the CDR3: TGTGCCAGCTCACCATCGAACCACGAGCAGTACTTC. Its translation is CASSPSNHEQYF.